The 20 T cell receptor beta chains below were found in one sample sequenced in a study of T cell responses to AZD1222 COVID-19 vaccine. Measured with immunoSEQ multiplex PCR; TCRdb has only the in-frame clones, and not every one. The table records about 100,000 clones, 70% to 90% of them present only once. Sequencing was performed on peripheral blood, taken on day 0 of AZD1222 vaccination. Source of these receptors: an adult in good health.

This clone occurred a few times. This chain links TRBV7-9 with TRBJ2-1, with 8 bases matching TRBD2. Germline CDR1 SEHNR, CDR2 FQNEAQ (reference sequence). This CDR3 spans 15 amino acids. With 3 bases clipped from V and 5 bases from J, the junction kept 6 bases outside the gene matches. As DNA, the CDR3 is TGTGCCAGCAGCTTGGGCGGGAGGAAACACAATGAGCAGTTCTTC. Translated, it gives CASSLGGRKHNEQFF.

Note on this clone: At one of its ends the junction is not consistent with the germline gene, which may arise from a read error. The CDR3 here is CASSQGGYNYGYTF. CDR3 in DNA: TGTGCCAGCAGTCAAGGCGGGTACAACTATGGCTACACCTTC. The chain combines TRBV3-1 (or the pseudogene TRBV3-2) with TRBJ1-2; D is unclear. The germline V gene encodes CDR1 LGHDT and CDR2 YNNKEL (reference sequence). The CDR3 extends over 14 amino acids.

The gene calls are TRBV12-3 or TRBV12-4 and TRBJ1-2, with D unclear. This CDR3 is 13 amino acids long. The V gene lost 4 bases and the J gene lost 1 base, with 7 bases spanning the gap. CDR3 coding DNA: TGTGCCAGCAGTTCGGACGGTAACTATGGCTACACCTTC. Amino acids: CASSSDGNYGYTF.

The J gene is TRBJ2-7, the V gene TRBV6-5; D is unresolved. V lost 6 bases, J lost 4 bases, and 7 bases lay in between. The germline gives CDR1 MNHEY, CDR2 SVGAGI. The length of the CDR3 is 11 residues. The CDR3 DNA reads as TGTGCCAGCAGGGATAGGTACGAGCAGTACGTC. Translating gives CASRDRYEQYV.

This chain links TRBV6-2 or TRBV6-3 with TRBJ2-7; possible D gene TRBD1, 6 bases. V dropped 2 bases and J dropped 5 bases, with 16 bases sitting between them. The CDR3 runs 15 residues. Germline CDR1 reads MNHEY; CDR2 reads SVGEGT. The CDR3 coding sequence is TGTGCCAGCAGTTACGGTGAACAGGGATGGAACGAGCAGTACTTC. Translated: CASSYGEQGWNEQYF.

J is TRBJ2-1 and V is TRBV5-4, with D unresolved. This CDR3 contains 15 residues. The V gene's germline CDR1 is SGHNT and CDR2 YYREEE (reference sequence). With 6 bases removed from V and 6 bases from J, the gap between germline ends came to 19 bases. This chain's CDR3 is CASNPYARAGNEQFF. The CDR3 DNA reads TGTGCCAGCAACCCCTATGCGCGTGCCGGCAATGAGCAGTTCTTC.

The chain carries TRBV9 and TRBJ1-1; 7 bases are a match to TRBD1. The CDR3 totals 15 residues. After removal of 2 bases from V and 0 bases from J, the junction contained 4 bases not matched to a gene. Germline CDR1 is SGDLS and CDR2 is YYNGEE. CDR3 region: CASSVGDRMNTEAFF. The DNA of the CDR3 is TGTGCCAGCAGCGTGGGGGACAGAATGAACACTGAAGCTTTCTTT.

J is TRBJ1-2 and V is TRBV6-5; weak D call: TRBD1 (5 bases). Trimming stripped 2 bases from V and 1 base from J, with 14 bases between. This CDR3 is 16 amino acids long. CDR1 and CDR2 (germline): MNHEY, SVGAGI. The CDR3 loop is CASSYPVGQRNYGYTF. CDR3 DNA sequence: TGTGCCAGCAGTTACCCGGTGGGGCAACGTAACTATGGCTACACCTTC.

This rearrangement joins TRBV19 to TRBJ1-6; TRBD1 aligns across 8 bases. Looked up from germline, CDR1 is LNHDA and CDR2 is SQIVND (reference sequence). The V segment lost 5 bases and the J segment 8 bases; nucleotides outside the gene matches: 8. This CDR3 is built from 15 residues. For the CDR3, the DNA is TGTGCCAGTAGTGCCTGGACAGGGACCGATTCACCCCTCCACTTT. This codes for CASSAWTGTDSPLHF.

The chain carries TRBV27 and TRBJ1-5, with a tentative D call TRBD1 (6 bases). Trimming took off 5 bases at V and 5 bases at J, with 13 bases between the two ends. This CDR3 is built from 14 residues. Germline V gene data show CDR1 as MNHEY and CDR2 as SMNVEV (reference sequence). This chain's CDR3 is CASSLQGQYQPQHF. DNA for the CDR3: TGTGCCAGCAGTCTCCAGGGGCAGTATCAGCCCCAGCATTTT.

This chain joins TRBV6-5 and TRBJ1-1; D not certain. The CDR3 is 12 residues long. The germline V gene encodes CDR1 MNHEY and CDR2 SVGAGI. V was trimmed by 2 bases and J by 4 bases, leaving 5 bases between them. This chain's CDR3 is CASSYGTTEAFF. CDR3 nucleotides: TGTGCCAGCAGTTACGGAACCACTGAAGCTTTCTTT.

Here the CDR3 reads CASSSDRYNEQFF. In DNA, the CDR3 is TGTGCCAGCAGTTCCGACAGGTACAATGAGCAGTTCTTC. This chain uses TRBV27 with TRBJ2-1; tentatively, D is TRBD1 (6 bases). The germline V and J ends were trimmed by 4 bases and 4 bases, with 8 bases remaining between them. Germline CDR1 is MNHEY and CDR2 is SMNVEV (reference sequence). This CDR3 spans 13 amino acids.

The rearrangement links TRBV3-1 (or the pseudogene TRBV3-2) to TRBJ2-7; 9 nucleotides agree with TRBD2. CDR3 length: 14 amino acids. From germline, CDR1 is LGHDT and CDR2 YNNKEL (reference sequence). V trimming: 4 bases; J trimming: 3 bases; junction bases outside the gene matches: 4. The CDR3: CASSLGRGGYEQYF. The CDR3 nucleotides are TGTGCCAGCAGCCTGGGGCGGGGGGGCTACGAGCAGTACTTC.

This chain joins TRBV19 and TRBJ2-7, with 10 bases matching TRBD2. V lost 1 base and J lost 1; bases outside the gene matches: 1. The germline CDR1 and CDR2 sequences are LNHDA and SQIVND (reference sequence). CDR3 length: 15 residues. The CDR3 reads CASSIASGSSYEQYV. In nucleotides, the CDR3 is TGTGCCAGTAGTATAGCTAGCGGGAGTTCCTACGAGCAGTACGTC.

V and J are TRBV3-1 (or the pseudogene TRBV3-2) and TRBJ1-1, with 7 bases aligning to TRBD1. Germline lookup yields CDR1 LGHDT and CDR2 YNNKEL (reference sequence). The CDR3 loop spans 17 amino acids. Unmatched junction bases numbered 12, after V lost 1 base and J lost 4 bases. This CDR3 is CASSQGPGAGGSTEAFF. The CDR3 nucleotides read TGTGCCAGCAGCCAAGGGCCAGGGGCAGGGGGGAGCACTGAAGCTTTCTTT.

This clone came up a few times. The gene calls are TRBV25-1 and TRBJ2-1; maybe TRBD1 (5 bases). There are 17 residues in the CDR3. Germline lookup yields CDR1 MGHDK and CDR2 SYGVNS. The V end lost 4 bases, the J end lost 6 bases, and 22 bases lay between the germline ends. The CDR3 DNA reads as TGTGCCAGCAGTGTGACCCTTATAGGGGAAAGTGGCAATGAGCAGTTCTTC. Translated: CASSVTLIGESGNEQFF.

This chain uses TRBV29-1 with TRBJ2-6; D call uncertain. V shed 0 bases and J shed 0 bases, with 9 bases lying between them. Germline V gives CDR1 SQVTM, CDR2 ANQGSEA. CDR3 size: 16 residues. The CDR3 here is CSVEDPRSSGANVLTF. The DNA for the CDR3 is TGCAGCGTTGAAGATCCCCGGAGCTCTGGGGCCAACGTCCTGACTTTC.

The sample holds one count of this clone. The CDR3 protein is CASSPPPGQGKETQYF. The DNA for the CDR3 is TGTGCCAGCTCACCACCTCCGGGACAGGGGAAAGAGACCCAGTACTTC. The chain has TRBV18 and TRBJ2-5; TRBD1 aligns across 10 bases. After removal of 0 bases from V and 3 bases from J, the junction contained 4 bases not matched to a gene. Germline V gene lookup returns CDR1 KGHSH and CDR2 LQKENI. This CDR3 spans 16 amino acids. Full variable domain (missing parts from reference TRBV18 and TRBJ2-5): NAGVMQNPRHLVRRRGQEARLRCSPMKGHSHVYWYRQLPEEGLKFMVYLQKENIIDESGMPKERFSAEFPKEGPSILRIQQVVRGDSAAYFCASSPPPGQGKETQYFGPGTRLLVL.

CDR3 coding DNA: TGCGCCAGCAGCTCCCGCCCGGGACAGGGATATGGCTACACCTTC. As protein: CASSSRPGQGYGYTF. The chain links TRBV5-1 to TRBJ1-2; 9 bases map to TRBD1. CDR3 length: 15 amino acids. CDR1 and CDR2 from the germline V gene are SGHRS and YFSETQ. The J segment lost 5 bases and the V segment lost 3 bases, leaving 8 bases of the junction unmatched.

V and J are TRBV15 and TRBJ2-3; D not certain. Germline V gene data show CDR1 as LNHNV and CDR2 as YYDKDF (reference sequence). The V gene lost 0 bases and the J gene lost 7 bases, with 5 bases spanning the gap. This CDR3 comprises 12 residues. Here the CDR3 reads CATSRDQNTQYF. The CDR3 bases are TGTGCCACCAGCAGAGATCAAAATACGCAGTATTTT.